Below, 3 T cell receptor beta chains from the same sample are listed, as sequenced in a study of T-cell memory formation after mild COVID-19. TCRdb called the 5' RACE reads again in MiXCR, with one record for every CDR3 protein. The data show 500,000 to 550,000 distinct CDR3 sequences, about 20% seen once. Sequencing used PBMCs or a T cell subset sorted from them (not recorded which). The receptors originated from an adult woman who had mild COVID-19 (a few samples of this study predate the infection). Cell type and time point are not known.

The genes are TRBV9 and TRBJ2-7; D gene ambiguous. V lost 0 bases and J 6 bases, leaving 16 bases between the germline ends. Germline V gene data show CDR1 as SGDLS and CDR2 as YYNGEE. The CDR3 runs 15 residues. Written as DNA, the CDR3 is TGTGCCAGCAGCGTAGCTGAGGCCGAAGCCGGCGAGCAGTACTTC. Its translation: CASSVAEAEAGEQYF.

There are a few counts of this clonotype. This rearrangement joins TRBV6-5 to TRBJ2-7; 9 nucleotides align to TRBD2. The CDR3 runs 16 residues. The germline V gene has CDR1 MNHEY and CDR2 SVGAGI. V gave up 6 bases and J gave up 6 bases; unmatched junction bases: 15. In DNA form, the CDR3 reads TGTGCCAGCAGCCCACGGGGGCTAGCGGGACGAGTCGAGCAGTACTTC. This encodes CASSPRGLAGRVEQYF.

V is TRBV7-9 and J is TRBJ2-7; tentatively, D is TRBD1 (6 bases). From germline, CDR1 is SEHNR and CDR2 FQNEAQ (reference sequence). V was pared by 6 bases and J by 2 bases, with 17 bases between. The CDR3 consists of 15 residues. Written as DNA, the CDR3 is TGTGCCAGCAGACCGCAGGGGCAGGGAACCTACGAGCAGTACTTC. It is translated as CASRPQGQGTYEQYF.